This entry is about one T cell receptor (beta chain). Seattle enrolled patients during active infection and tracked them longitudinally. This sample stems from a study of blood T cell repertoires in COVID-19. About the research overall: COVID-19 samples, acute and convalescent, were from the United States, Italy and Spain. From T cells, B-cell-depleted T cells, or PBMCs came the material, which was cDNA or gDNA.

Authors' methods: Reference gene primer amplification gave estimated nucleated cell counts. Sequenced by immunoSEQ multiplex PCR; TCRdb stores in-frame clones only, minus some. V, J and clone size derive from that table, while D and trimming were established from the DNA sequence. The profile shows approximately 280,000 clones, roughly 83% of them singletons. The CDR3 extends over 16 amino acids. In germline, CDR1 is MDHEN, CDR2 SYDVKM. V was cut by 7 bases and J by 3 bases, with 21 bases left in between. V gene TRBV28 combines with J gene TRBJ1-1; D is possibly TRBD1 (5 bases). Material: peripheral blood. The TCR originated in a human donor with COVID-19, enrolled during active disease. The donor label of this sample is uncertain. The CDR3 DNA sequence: TGTGCCAGCACCCCCGAACGGGGGTATGGATACACTGAAGCTTTCTTT. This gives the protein CASTPERGYGYTEAFF. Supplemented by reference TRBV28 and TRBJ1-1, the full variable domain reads DVKVTQSSRYLVKRTGEKVFLECVQDMDHENMFWYRQDPGLGLRLIYFSYDVKMKEKGDIPEGYSVSREKKERFSLILESASTNQTSMYLCASTPERGYGYTEAFFGQGTRLTVV.